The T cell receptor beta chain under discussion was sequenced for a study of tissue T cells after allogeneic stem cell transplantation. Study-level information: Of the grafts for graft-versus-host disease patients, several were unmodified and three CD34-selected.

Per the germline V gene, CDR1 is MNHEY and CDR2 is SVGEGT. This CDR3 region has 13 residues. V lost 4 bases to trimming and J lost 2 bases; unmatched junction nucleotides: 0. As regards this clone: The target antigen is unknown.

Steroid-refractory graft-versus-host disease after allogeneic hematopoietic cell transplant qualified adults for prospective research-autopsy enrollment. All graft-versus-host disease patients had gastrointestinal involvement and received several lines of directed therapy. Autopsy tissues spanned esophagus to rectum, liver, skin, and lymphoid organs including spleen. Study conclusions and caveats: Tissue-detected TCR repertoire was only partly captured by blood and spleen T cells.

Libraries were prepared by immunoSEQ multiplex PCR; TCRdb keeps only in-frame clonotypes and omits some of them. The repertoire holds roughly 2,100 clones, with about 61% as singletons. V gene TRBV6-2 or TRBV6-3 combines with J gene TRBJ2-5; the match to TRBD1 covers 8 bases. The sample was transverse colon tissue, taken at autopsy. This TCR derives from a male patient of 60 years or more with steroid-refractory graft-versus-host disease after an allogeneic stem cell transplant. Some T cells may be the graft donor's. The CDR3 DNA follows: TGTGCCAGCAGTTGGGACAGGCAAGAGACCCAGTACTTC. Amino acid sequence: CASSWDRQETQYF.